The 32 T cell receptor beta chains listed next were all sequenced from one sample in a study of a mutant IDH1 vaccine in newly diagnosed glioma. Method: immunoSEQ multiplex PCR; TCRdb's copy keeps in-frame clones and lacks some. Of about 11,000 clones in the sample, 81% were seen once. Antigen specificity for these receptors is unknown. Time point indicated: week 47, end of study. In the vaccine, a single dose held 300 ug of the mutant IDH1 20-mer peptide, along with topical imiquimod. This specimen was PBMCs, taken from a glioma patient whose treatment included an IDH1 peptide vaccine. These receptors were collected from a man under 40 with glioma.

V and J are TRBV6-1 and TRBJ1-5; D remains unclear. CDR3 length: 14 residues. Germline loops: CDR1 MNHNS, CDR2 SASEGT. Trimming stripped 2 bases from V and 4 bases from J, with 9 bases between. The CDR3 spells CASSERHPNQPQHF. In DNA, the CDR3 is TGTGCCAGCAGTGAACGGCACCCAAATCAGCCCCAGCATTTT.

The chain combines TRBV7-6 with TRBJ2-6; perhaps TRBD1 as D (5 bases). CDR3 size: 16 residues. Germline loops: CDR1 SGHVS, CDR2 FNYEAQ. With 5 bases removed from V and 0 bases from J, the gap between germline ends came to 11 bases. CDR3 amino acids: CASSVAGISGANVLTF. As DNA, the CDR3 is TGTGCCAGCAGCGTTGCAGGGATCTCTGGGGCCAACGTCCTGACTTTC.

The gene calls are TRBV19 and TRBJ1-1; D is unclear. The CDR3 is 15 amino acids. Germline loops: CDR1 LNHDA, CDR2 SQIVND (reference sequence). The V end was cut by 9 bases, the J end by 0 bases, with 17 bases between. The CDR3 protein is CASTSRHSLNTEAFF. CDR3 DNA sequence: TGTGCCAGCACTTCACGGCACAGCCTGAACACTGAAGCTTTCTTT.

The V and J genes are TRBV21-1 and TRBJ2-3; the DNA was not used to check the table's D call, TRBD1. TRBV21-1 corresponds to a pseudogene. This CDR3 has 20 amino acids. The CDR3 protein is CASSKEERDREPENTDTQYF. DNA for the CDR3: TGTGCCAGCAGCAAAGAGGAAAGAGACAGGGAGCCGGAGAACACAGATACGCAGTATTTT.

The rearrangement links TRBV10-1 to TRBJ2-7; tentative D call: TRBD1 (5 bases). Germline lookup yields CDR1 WNHNN and CDR2 SYGVQD (reference sequence). CDR3 length equals 14 residues. Trimming removed 4 bases at V and 3 bases at J, with 13 bases between. CDR3 DNA: TGCGCCAGCAGTGGTCGCAGGGCTGTCTACGAGCAGTACTTC. Residues: CASSGRRAVYEQYF.

This clone has just a few counts. The genes are TRBV19 and TRBJ2-5; D remains unclear. The CDR3 is 13 amino acids. V lost 4 bases and J lost 7, with 13 bases in between. Germline lookup yields CDR1 LNHDA and CDR2 SQIVND (reference sequence). The CDR3 nucleotides read TGTGCCAGTAGTACCCCCGGGCCGAGGACCCAGTACTTC. Amino acids: CASSTPGPRTQYF.

This rearrangement joins TRBV7-9 to TRBJ1-2; D not certain. Germline V lookup: CDR1 SEHNR, CDR2 FQNEAQ (reference sequence). The CDR3 is 13 amino acids. Trimming took off 5 bases at V and 5 bases at J, with 12 bases between the two ends. This CDR3 reads CASSPSESYGYTF. The DNA of the CDR3 is TGTGCCAGCAGCCCCAGCGAGTCATATGGCTACACCTTC.

The V gene is TRBV12-5, the J gene TRBJ2-1, with D hard to call. Germline assignment: CDR1 LGHNT and CDR2 FRNRAP. Trimming stripped 3 bases from V and 7 bases from J, with 10 bases between. The CDR3 extends over 13 amino acids. CDR3 sequence: CASGFSPVNEQFF. As DNA, the CDR3 is TGTGCTAGTGGTTTCTCGCCCGTTAATGAGCAGTTCTTC. Drawing the rest from reference TRBV12-5 and TRBJ2-1, the complete variable domain is DARVTQTPRHKVTEMGQEVTMRCQPILGHNTVFWYRQTMMQGLELLAYFRNRAPLDDSGMPKDRFSAEMPDATLATLKIQPSEPRDSAVYFCASGFSPVNEQFFGPGTRLTVL.

The sample holds a few counts of this clone. The CDR3 protein is CATSRGGQGYSNQPQHF. The CDR3 bases are TGTGCCACCAGCAGAGGAGGGCAGGGCTATAGCAATCAGCCCCAGCATTTT. The chain couples TRBV15 to TRBJ1-5; D may be TRBD1 (5 bases). CDR3 size: 17 residues. Germline values: CDR1 LNHNV, CDR2 YYDKDF (reference sequence). V was pared by 1 base and J by 0 bases, with 13 bases between.

This chain connects TRBV19 to TRBJ2-3; 10 positions agree with TRBD2. This CDR3 has 14 amino acids. Germline V gene data show CDR1 as LNHDA and CDR2 as SQIVND (reference sequence). V shed 9 bases, J shed 6 bases, and the junction held 9 bases outside the gene matches. The CDR3 sequence: CASAPGLAIDTQYF. The CDR3 bases are TGTGCCAGCGCCCCGGGACTAGCGATTGATACGCAGTATTTT.

V gene TRBV7-9 combines with J gene TRBJ2-1, with a tentative D call TRBD1 (9 bases). This CDR3 comprises 16 residues. The ends were cut back, 5 bases at V and 6 bases at J, with 20 bases in the middle. Per the germline V gene, CDR1 is SEHNR and CDR2 is FQNEAQ (reference sequence). CDR3 bases: TGTGCCAGCAGCGTCGACAGGGGGGCGGGAGGCAATGAGCAGTTCTTC. Translating gives CASSVDRGAGGNEQFF.

The chain recombines TRBV15 with TRBJ1-2; tentatively, D is TRBD1 (5 bases). Trimming cost V 5 bases and J 5 bases, with 15 bases left between them. CDR1 is LNHNV, CDR2 YYDKDF, per germline (reference sequence). CDR3 size: 14 residues. DNA of the CDR3: TGTGCCACCAGCGAGGCGCAGGGCGGATATGGCTACACCTTC. This codes for CATSEAQGGYGYTF.

The J gene is TRBJ2-3, the V gene TRBV5-1; tentative D call: TRBD1 (6 bases). There are 13 residues in the CDR3. CDR1 SGHRS and CDR2 YFSETQ come from the germline V gene. The germline V and J ends were trimmed by 6 bases and 0 bases, with 8 bases remaining between them. CDR3 amino acids: CASTDSSTDTQYF. The CDR3, as DNA: TGCGCCAGCACGGACAGCAGCACAGATACGCAGTATTTT.

The rearrangement links TRBV30 to TRBJ1-5; no firm D call. The germline V gene has CDR1 GTSNPN and CDR2 SVGIG (reference sequence). This CDR3 has 15 residues. The V gene lost 0 bases and the J gene lost 3 bases, with 12 bases spanning the gap. CDR3 in amino acids: CAWSVLGGFNQPQHF. The CDR3, as DNA: TGTGCCTGGAGTGTACTCGGCGGATTCAATCAGCCCCAGCATTTT.

The chain uses TRBV30 and TRBJ1-3; maybe TRBD1 (5 bases). This CDR3 region has 15 residues. Germline CDR1 and CDR2: GTSNPN and SVGIG (reference sequence). V dropped 2 bases and J dropped 0 bases, with 11 bases sitting between them. DNA for the CDR3: TGTGCCTGGAGTTGGGTCGGGGGCTCTGGAAACACCATATATTTT. Amino acids: CAWSWVGGSGNTIYF.

The chain uses TRBV2 and TRBJ2-1, with D possibly TRBD2 on 5 matching bases. Germline V gene lookup returns CDR1 SNHLY and CDR2 FYNNEI. CDR3 size: 11 residues. Trimming removed 3 bases from V and 8 bases from J, with 5 bases in between. The CDR3 reads CASSERDEQFF. CDR3 nucleotide sequence: TGTGCCAGCAGTGAGCGGGATGAGCAGTTCTTC.

A single count supports this clone. The chain employs TRBV5-1 and TRBJ2-7, with 8 nucleotides matching TRBD2. The trim removed 5 bases at V and 12 bases at J, leaving 16 bases unmatched. Germline CDR1 and CDR2: SGHRS and YFSETQ. This CDR3 is 14 amino acids long. CDR3 amino acids: CASSQTSASPSPYF. As DNA, the CDR3 is TGCGCCAGCAGTCAGACTAGCGCCTCCCCTTCTCCGTACTTC.

The chain couples TRBV9 to TRBJ2-1; 9 nucleotides align to TRBD2. The CDR3 has 17 amino acids. Germline-derived CDR1 and CDR2 are SGDLS and YYNGEE. Trimming at V came to 0 bases and at J to 7 bases, leaving 11 bases not matched to a gene. CDR3 sequence: CASSVGSGSTGSNEQFF. The CDR3 DNA is TGTGCCAGCAGCGTAGGTAGCGGGAGTACAGGGTCGAATGAGCAGTTCTTC.

A few counts support this clone. The chain combines TRBV6-6 with TRBJ1-1; D remains unclear. Trimming pared 1 base from V and 0 bases from J, leaving 6 bases between. The CDR3 is 14 amino acids. CDR1 and CDR2 from the germline V gene are MNHNY and SVGAGI (reference sequence). CDR3 nucleotides: TGTGCCAGCAGTTACTGGGGAGTGAACACTGAAGCTTTCTTT. Translation: CASSYWGVNTEAFF.

V is TRBV14 and J is TRBJ2-5; D gene unclear. CDR3 length equals 17 residues. Germline V gene data show CDR1 as SGHDN and CDR2 as FVKESK. V lost 2 bases, J lost 1 base, and 17 bases lay in between. CDR3 sequence reads: CASSQPSGSPTQETQYF. CDR3 nucleotide sequence: TGTGCCAGCAGCCAACCCTCGGGCTCGCCGACCCAAGAGACCCAGTACTTC.

The rearrangement links TRBV20-1 to TRBJ1-1, with D unclear. The CDR3 covers 11 residues. Germline loops: CDR1 DFQATT, CDR2 SNEGSKA (reference sequence). With 2 bases removed from V and 8 bases from J, the gap between germline ends came to 9 bases. Here the CDR3 DNA reads TGCAGTGCTAGATTCCAGCCAGAAGCTTTCTTT. This translates into CSARFQPEAFF.

This clone has only one observation. The chain couples TRBV6-4 to TRBJ1-1, with D perhaps matching TRBD1 (5 bases). The CDR3 runs to 16 residues. V dropped 4 bases and J dropped 2 bases, with 17 bases sitting between them. Germline V CDR1 and CDR2: MRHNA, SNTAGT. CDR3 sequence reads: CASSARGNFRNTEAFF. DNA for the CDR3: TGTGCCAGCAGTGCTCGGGGGAACTTTCGAAACACTGAAGCTTTCTTT.

The J gene is TRBJ2-1, the V gene TRBV7-9; the D gene is possibly TRBD2 (6 bases). The CDR3 extends over 16 amino acids. In germline, CDR1 is SEHNR, CDR2 FQNEAQ (reference sequence). V was pared by 4 bases and J by 5 bases, with 18 bases between. Here the CDR3 reads CASSSWDWLKNNEQFF. CDR3 nucleotides: TGTGCCAGCAGCTCCTGGGACTGGCTTAAGAACAATGAGCAGTTCTTC.

This clone was seen only a few times. This chain links TRBV19 with TRBJ1-2, with a possible D match to TRBD1 (5 bases). The V end lost 1 base, the J end lost 4 bases, and 10 bases lay between the germline ends. Germline-derived CDR1 and CDR2 are LNHDA and SQIVND (reference sequence). This CDR3 spans 14 amino acids. The CDR3 region is CASSIGGLIYGYTF. CDR3 sequence (DNA): TGTGCCAGTAGTATAGGGGGACTGATCTATGGCTACACCTTC.

This chain uses TRBV18 with TRBJ1-5; TRBD1 matches 9 bases. The CDR3 is 14 amino acids. Per germline, CDR1 KGHSH and CDR2 LQKENI. The junction had 4 bases not matched to a gene; V was cut back by 6 bases and J by 4 bases. The CDR3 DNA follows: TGTGCCAGCTCCTTAGGACAGGGGAATCAGCCCCAGCATTTT. Its translation: CASSLGQGNQPQHF.

The chain is built from TRBV18 and TRBJ2-5; maybe TRBD1 (5 bases). This CDR3 has 15 amino acids. V was clipped by 0 bases and J by 4 bases, with 12 bases between them. Germline assignment: CDR1 KGHSH and CDR2 LQKENI. CDR3 nucleotides: TGTGCCAGCTCACCACCGGGTTCTAGGGGAGAGACCCAGTACTTC. Its protein is CASSPPGSRGETQYF.

This rearrangement joins TRBV27 to TRBJ2-1; 11 bases are a match to TRBD2. The CDR3 consists of 18 residues. The junction had 14 bases not matched to a gene; V was cut back by 3 bases and J by 7 bases. Germline-derived CDR1 and CDR2 are MNHEY and SMNVEV (reference sequence). The CDR3 reads CASSFHHSLAGGMNEQFF. CDR3 DNA sequence: TGTGCCAGCAGTTTCCACCACTCTCTAGCGGGAGGCATGAATGAGCAGTTCTTC.

The sample holds one count of this clone. The V call is TRBV18, the J call TRBJ1-2; the D is unclear. Germline V gene sequence: CDR1 KGHSH, CDR2 LQKENI. Trimming shortened V by 2 bases and J by 0 bases, and 10 bases separated the two germline ends. CDR3 length: 15 residues. The CDR3 reads CASSPDIVSNYGYTF. The CDR3 coding sequence is TGTGCCAGCTCACCAGACATAGTATCTAACTATGGCTACACCTTC.

The sample holds a few counts of this clone. The CDR3 sequence is CASSELSDRGYTGELFF. The CDR3 bases are TGTGCCAGCAGTGAACTCTCCGACAGGGGATACACCGGGGAGCTGTTTTTT. The rearrangement joins TRBV28 to TRBJ2-2; 8 nucleotides line up with TRBD1. CDR3 length equals 17 residues. After removal of 5 bases from V and 3 bases from J, the junction contained 11 bases not matched to a gene. Germline-derived CDR1 and CDR2 are MDHEN and SYDVKM. The whole variable domain, remainder taken from reference TRBV28 and TRBJ2-2, is DVKVTQSSRYLVKRTGEKVFLECVQDMDHENMFWYRQDPGLGLRLIYFSYDVKMKEKGDIPEGYSVSREKKERFSLILESASTNQTSMYLCASSELSDRGYTGELFFGEGSRLTVL.

The rearrangement joins TRBV10-3 to TRBJ2-5; D possibly matches TRBD1 or TRBD2 (6 bases each). Germline V gene data show CDR1 as ENHRY and CDR2 as SYGVKD. The CDR3 runs 14 residues. Trimming stripped 7 bases from V and 4 bases from J, with 16 bases between. The CDR3 DNA reads as TGTGCCATCAATGAAGGGGGGATGAGAGAGACCCAGTACTTC. Amino acids: CAINEGGMRETQYF.

The chain is built from TRBV7-2 and TRBJ1-1; no firm D call. In germline, CDR1 is SGHTA, CDR2 FQGNSA. The CDR3 loop spans 14 amino acids. Trimming removed 1 base at V and 1 base at J, with 7 bases between. The CDR3 DNA follows: TGTGCCAGCAGCTTAGGGGCGGCGAACACTGAAGCTTTCTTT. Amino acids: CASSLGAANTEAFF.

The rearrangement uses TRBV7-8 and TRBJ1-1; possible D gene TRBD1, 5 bases. CDR3 length equals 15 residues. Germline V gene data show CDR1 as SGHVS and CDR2 as FQNEAQ. V was pared by 1 base and J by 0 bases, with 9 bases between. This CDR3 reads CASSLGGGVNTEAFF. The CDR3 nucleotides read TGTGCCAGCAGCTTAGGTGGGGGAGTGAACACTGAAGCTTTCTTT.